The rows below give T cell receptor beta chains drawn from one sample of a study of blood T cell repertoires in COVID-19. TCRdb keeps only in-frame clones here, not all; method: immunoSEQ multiplex PCR. The repertoire holds 190,000 or so clones, with around nine tenths as singletons. The material sequenced was peripheral blood. The receptor set was obtained from a man aged 40-50 years with active or convalescent COVID-19. CDR3s include the opening cysteine and the closing phenylalanine or tryptophan. Fields, in order: clone size, J gene, V gene, D gene, CDR3 DNA, CDR3 protein. The D gene is left open where the match is weak. A clone size is listed for some rows: how often the clone was seen (once, few, many), or a class if it is expanded.

clone_size: -; j_call: TRBJ1-1; v_call: TRBV12-3/TRBV12-4; d_call: -; cdr3_nt: TGTGCCAGCAGTTCGCCGGGGTTACAAGGAGCTTTCTTT; cdr3_aa: CASSSPGLQGAFF
clone_size: -; j_call: TRBJ2-7; v_call: TRBV3-1/TRBV3-2; d_call: -; cdr3_nt: TGTGCCAGCAGCCATTACGGACAGACCTACGAGCAGTACTTC; cdr3_aa: CASSHYGQTYEQYF
clone_size: -; j_call: TRBJ2-2; v_call: TRBV5-4; d_call: TRBD2; cdr3_nt: TGTGCCAGCAGCCCCCCCGTTAGGCGGGGGGCCGGGGAGCTGTTTTTT; cdr3_aa: CASSPPVRRGAGELFF
clone_size: -; j_call: TRBJ1-6; v_call: TRBV5-1; d_call: -; cdr3_nt: TGCGCCAGCAGGCGGGAAAATTCACCCCTCCACTTT; cdr3_aa: CASRRENSPLHF
clone_size: -; j_call: TRBJ1-2; v_call: TRBV28; d_call: -; cdr3_nt: TGTGCCAGCAGGGGACAATCCTATGGCTACACCTTC; cdr3_aa: CASRGQSYGYTF
clone_size: -; j_call: TRBJ1-5; v_call: TRBV10-1; d_call: -; cdr3_nt: TGCGCCAGCAGTGCAGGGAACAATCAGCCCCAGCATTTT; cdr3_aa: CASSAGNNQPQHF
clone_size: -; j_call: TRBJ1-5; v_call: TRBV6-4; d_call: TRBD1; cdr3_nt: TGTGCCAGCAGTCCAGGGGGTGATAGCAATCAGCCCCAGCATTTT; cdr3_aa: CASSPGGDSNQPQHF
clone_size: -; j_call: TRBJ2-7; v_call: TRBV4-1; d_call: -; cdr3_nt: TGCGCCAGCAGCCTTGGTAGTGAGCAGTACTTC; cdr3_aa: CASSLGSEQYF
clone_size: -; j_call: TRBJ1-3; v_call: TRBV18; d_call: -; cdr3_nt: TGTGCCAGCTCAAGACCGGGACAAGGAAACACCATATATTTT; cdr3_aa: CASSRPGQGNTIYF
clone_size: -; j_call: TRBJ1-3; v_call: TRBV7-9; d_call: -; cdr3_nt: TGTGCCAGCAGCCCCGAGGGAAACACCATATATTTT; cdr3_aa: CASSPEGNTIYF
clone_size: -; j_call: TRBJ1-5; v_call: TRBV6-4; d_call: TRBD1; cdr3_nt: TGTGCCAGCAGGGGCTTGGGGACAGTCATGGGTGGCAATCAGCCCCAGCATTTT; cdr3_aa: CASRGLGTVMGGNQPQHF
clone_size: -; j_call: TRBJ1-5; v_call: TRBV18; d_call: TRBD1; cdr3_nt: TGTGCCAGCTCAATGGACAGGTTTGGATGGAGCAATCAGCCCCAGCATTTT; cdr3_aa: CASSMDRFGWSNQPQHF
clone_size: -; j_call: TRBJ2-7; v_call: TRBV4-1; d_call: TRBD2; cdr3_nt: TGCGCCAGCAGCCAAGAGGGACTAGCCCCCTACGAGCAGTACTTC; cdr3_aa: CASSQEGLAPYEQYF
clone_size: once; j_call: TRBJ2-5; v_call: TRBV5-4; d_call: -; cdr3_nt: TGTGCCAGCAGCACTCAACAGGGCGTAAGGAAAGAGACCCAGTACTTC; cdr3_aa: CASSTQQGVRKETQYF
clone_size: -; j_call: TRBJ1-4; v_call: TRBV28; d_call: -; cdr3_nt: TGTGCCAGCAGTCCGCGGGTTAATGAAAAACTGTTTTTT; cdr3_aa: CASSPRVNEKLFF
clone_size: -; j_call: TRBJ2-3; v_call: TRBV6-5; d_call: TRBD2; cdr3_nt: TGTGCCAGCAGAGGACTAGCGGGGGGGACAGATACGCAGTATTTT; cdr3_aa: CASRGLAGGTDTQYF
clone_size: -; j_call: TRBJ1-1; v_call: TRBV7-9; d_call: -; cdr3_nt: TGTGCCAGCAACCCACAGGCTGGGATGAACACTGAAGCTTTCTTT; cdr3_aa: CASNPQAGMNTEAFF
clone_size: -; j_call: TRBJ1-5; v_call: TRBV18; d_call: -; cdr3_nt: TGTGCCAGCTCACCCAGCGGGAATCAGCCCCAGCATTTT; cdr3_aa: CASSPSGNQPQHF
clone_size: -; j_call: TRBJ2-2; v_call: TRBV7-9; d_call: -; cdr3_nt: TGTGCCAGCAGTCAAACAGGGGAGCTGTTTTTT; cdr3_aa: CASSQTGELFF
clone_size: -; j_call: TRBJ1-5; v_call: TRBV2; d_call: -; cdr3_nt: TGTGCCAGCAGTGCACAGGTTTTTAGCAATCAGCCCCAGCATTTT; cdr3_aa: CASSAQVFSNQPQHF
clone_size: -; j_call: TRBJ2-3; v_call: TRBV11-3; d_call: TRBD2; cdr3_nt: TGTGCCAGCAGCTTAGGGCTAGCGGGGGAACGAGATACGCAGTATTTT; cdr3_aa: CASSLGLAGERDTQYF
clone_size: -; j_call: TRBJ1-3; v_call: TRBV28; d_call: -; cdr3_nt: TGTGCCAGCACCCAGACAGGATCAGGTGGAAACACCATATATTTT; cdr3_aa: CASTQTGSGGNTIYF
clone_size: -; j_call: TRBJ2-7; v_call: TRBV5-6; d_call: -; cdr3_nt: TGTGCCAGCAGCTTGGGGGGTATTATGACTAGCTCCTACGAGCAGTACTTC; cdr3_aa: CASSLGGIMTSSYEQYF
clone_size: -; j_call: TRBJ1-4; v_call: TRBV4-2; d_call: TRBD1; cdr3_nt: TGTGCCAGCAGCCAACTCACCGGGACAGCAAATGAAAAACTGTTTTTT; cdr3_aa: CASSQLTGTANEKLFF
clone_size: -; j_call: TRBJ1-1; v_call: TRBV21-1; d_call: -; cdr3_nt: TGTGCCAGGAACGGTTGGACTGAAGCTTTCTTT; cdr3_aa: CARNGWTEAFF
clone_size: -; j_call: TRBJ1-1; v_call: TRBV9; d_call: TRBD1; cdr3_nt: TGTGCCAGCGGGACAGAGTTCCTCCAAGCTTTCTTT; cdr3_aa: CASGTEFLQAFF
clone_size: -; j_call: TRBJ2-4; v_call: TRBV13; d_call: -; cdr3_nt: TGTGCCAGCAGCTCAACAGGGAGGGGGAACATTCAGTACTTC; cdr3_aa: CASSSTGRGNIQYF
clone_size: -; j_call: TRBJ2-3; v_call: TRBV28; d_call: -; cdr3_nt: TGTGCCAGCAGTAATGCGGGGGACAAGAACACAGATACGCAGTATTTT; cdr3_aa: CASSNAGDKNTDTQYF
clone_size: -; j_call: TRBJ1-6; v_call: TRBV28; d_call: -; cdr3_nt: TGTGCCAGCCAGGGTGGGAATTCACCCCTCCACTTT; cdr3_aa: CASQGGNSPLHF
clone_size: -; j_call: TRBJ2-7; v_call: TRBV15; d_call: TRBD1; cdr3_nt: TGTGCCACCGGAAACTGGGACAGGGGGCTTGGCGAGCAGTACTTC; cdr3_aa: CATGNWDRGLGEQYF
clone_size: medium-sized; j_call: TRBJ1-1; v_call: TRBV6-5; d_call: -; cdr3_nt: TGTGCCAGCAGCAATAACAGGGTGACTGAAGCTTTCTTT; cdr3_aa: CASSNNRVTEAFF
clone_size: -; j_call: TRBJ2-4; v_call: TRBV7-2; d_call: TRBD2; cdr3_nt: TGTGCCAGCAGCTTAGATGGCGGGGGGTCAGCCAAAAACATTCAGTACTTC; cdr3_aa: CASSLDGGGSAKNIQYF
clone_size: once; j_call: TRBJ1-2; v_call: TRBV5-1; d_call: TRBD1; cdr3_nt: TGCGCCAGCAGCTTGGGGGACAGGTCAAAGGGCTACACCTTC; cdr3_aa: CASSLGDRSKGYTF
clone_size: -; j_call: TRBJ1-1; v_call: TRBV3-1/TRBV3-2; d_call: -; cdr3_nt: TGTGCCAGCAGCTATTTGGAGGGTAACACTGAAGCTTTCTTT; cdr3_aa: CASSYLEGNTEAFF
clone_size: once; j_call: TRBJ1-2; v_call: TRBV10-2; d_call: TRBD1; cdr3_nt: TGCGCCAGCAGTGGTTTCTCGGACAGGCAGTTCTATGGCTACACCTTC; cdr3_aa: CASSGFSDRQFYGYTF
clone_size: -; j_call: TRBJ2-7; v_call: TRBV4-2; d_call: TRBD2; cdr3_nt: TGTGCCAGCAGCCCGGCGGGGGGACACCTAGACTACGAGCAGTACTTC; cdr3_aa: CASSPAGGHLDYEQYF
clone_size: -; j_call: TRBJ1-1; v_call: TRBV14; d_call: -; cdr3_nt: TGTGCCAGCAGCCTAAGGGGGGGCGAGAAAGCTTTCTTT; cdr3_aa: CASSLRGGEKAFF
clone_size: -; j_call: TRBJ2-4; v_call: TRBV30; d_call: -; cdr3_nt: TGTGCCTGGGACCTAGGGACTCGGAACATTCAGTACTTC; cdr3_aa: CAWDLGTRNIQYF
clone_size: -; j_call: TRBJ1-3; v_call: TRBV11-2; d_call: TRBD1; cdr3_nt: TGTGCCAGCAGCCCCCTGCGGGGGACAGGGGTTGGAAACACCATATATTTT; cdr3_aa: CASSPLRGTGVGNTIYF
clone_size: -; j_call: TRBJ1-1; v_call: TRBV4-1; d_call: -; cdr3_nt: TGCGCCAGCAGCCAAGCACAGGGTCAAACTTTCTTT; cdr3_aa: CASSQAQGQTFF
clone_size: -; j_call: TRBJ1-5; v_call: TRBV6-5; d_call: -; cdr3_nt: TGTGCCAGTAGACAGAGCAATCAGCCCCAGCATTTT; cdr3_aa: CASRQSNQPQHF
clone_size: -; j_call: TRBJ2-7; v_call: TRBV29-1; d_call: TRBD1; cdr3_nt: TGCAGCGGGGGACAGGGGGCGTACGAGCAGTACTTC; cdr3_aa: CSGGQGAYEQYF
clone_size: -; j_call: TRBJ2-7; v_call: TRBV12-5; d_call: -; cdr3_nt: TGTGCTAGTGGTCCAATAGTACCTTTAGAGCAGTACTTC; cdr3_aa: CASGPIVPLEQYF
clone_size: -; j_call: TRBJ1-3; v_call: TRBV9; d_call: TRBD1; cdr3_nt: TGTGCCAGCAGCTTAGACAGGGTTTCTGGAAACACCATATATTTT; cdr3_aa: CASSLDRVSGNTIYF
clone_size: -; j_call: TRBJ2-5; v_call: TRBV27; d_call: TRBD2; cdr3_nt: TGTGCCAGCGGCGTGGGACTAGCGGGGGGCTGGGAGACCCAGTACTTC; cdr3_aa: CASGVGLAGGWETQYF
clone_size: -; j_call: TRBJ2-1; v_call: TRBV13; d_call: TRBD1; cdr3_nt: TGTGCCAGCAGCAAAGACAGGGGTGGTAATGAGCAGTTCTTC; cdr3_aa: CASSKDRGGNEQFF
clone_size: -; j_call: TRBJ1-5; v_call: TRBV6-2/TRBV6-3; d_call: -; cdr3_nt: TGTGCCAGCACCCCGCAGGGGAATCAGCCCCAGCATTTT; cdr3_aa: CASTPQGNQPQHF
clone_size: -; j_call: TRBJ1-1; v_call: TRBV30; d_call: TRBD1; cdr3_nt: TGTGCCCGTCAGGACAGGGACGAAGCTTTCTTT; cdr3_aa: CARQDRDEAFF
clone_size: -; j_call: TRBJ2-2; v_call: TRBV3-1/TRBV3-2; d_call: TRBD2; cdr3_nt: TGTGCCAGCAGCTCCCGACAACTAGCGGGGGGGCCGGTGCCCGGGGAGCTGTTTTTT; cdr3_aa: CASSSRQLAGGPVPGELFF
clone_size: -; j_call: TRBJ2-7; v_call: TRBV2; d_call: -; cdr3_nt: TGTGCCAGCCTGGCCAACCTCGGGGAGCAGTACTTC; cdr3_aa: CASLANLGEQYF
clone_size: few; j_call: TRBJ2-2; v_call: TRBV7-2; d_call: -; cdr3_nt: TGTGCCAGCAGCTTAGCGATCGGCAGGGCGATCGGGGAGCTGTTTTTT; cdr3_aa: CASSLAIGRAIGELFF
clone_size: -; j_call: TRBJ1-2; v_call: TRBV21-1; d_call: -; cdr3_nt: TGTGCCAGCAGCAAAGTAAATGAGGGATATAACTATGGCTACACCTTC; cdr3_aa: CASSKVNEGYNYGYTF
clone_size: -; j_call: TRBJ2-7; v_call: TRBV28; d_call: TRBD1; cdr3_nt: TGTGCCAGCAGTTTACCCGGGACAGGGCTCTACGAGCAGTACTTC; cdr3_aa: CASSLPGTGLYEQYF
clone_size: -; j_call: TRBJ2-3; v_call: TRBV5-1; d_call: -; cdr3_nt: TGCGCCAGCAGCCCAAACAGGGATACAGATACGCAGTATTTT; cdr3_aa: CASSPNRDTDTQYF
clone_size: -; j_call: TRBJ1-6; v_call: TRBV28; d_call: -; cdr3_nt: TGTGCCAGCAGGCCGGGACAAAATTCACCCCTCCACTTT; cdr3_aa: CASRPGQNSPLHF